This T cell receptor beta chain was sequenced during a study of glioma-infiltrating T cells after dendritic cell vaccination. Amplification used 60 V beta primers and 13 J beta primers. Data came from immunoSEQ multiplex PCR; TCRdb stores just in-frame clones and leaves some out. The sample consists of 85,000 to 100,000 clones, 85% of them appearing once. Time point specified: after dendritic cell vaccination, including at tumor progression/relapse. All glioblastoma patients lacked an isocitrate dehydrogenase mutation. Concerning this clone: Its cognate antigen is unknown.

The V gene's germline CDR1 is LNHDA and CDR2 SQIVND (reference sequence). This CDR3 is 15 amino acids long. Trimming removed 5 bases at V and 3 bases at J, with 16 bases between. General study findings and limits: TCR clonality showed no direct relationship with survival.

The gene calls are TRBV19 and TRBJ1-2, with D perhaps TRBD1 (6 bases). The origin of this receptor is a human donor with glioblastoma. This specimen was blood, taken after dendritic cell vaccination. CDR3 DNA sequence: TGTGCCAGTAGTGTTACAATACAGGGATACTATGGCTACACCTTC. It encodes CASSVTIQGYYGYTF.